This T cell receptor (beta chain) was recorded in a study of response to subunit inactivated influenza vaccine. General study results and limits: That few new T cells are recruited by each seasonal influenza vaccination was the authors' suggestion.

TCRdb ran MiXCR on the RT-PCR reads and lists one entry per CDR3 protein. The repertoire has roughly 700,000 distinct CDR3 sequences, around 13% of them found once; the top ten carry 6.5% to 8.5%. A remark on this clonotype: Its target is not known.

Losses at the gene ends were 4 bases for V and 2 bases for J; bases not matched to a gene: 6. CDR1 is MDHEN and CDR2 is SYDVKM in the germline V gene. This CDR3 contains 15 residues. Sequenced material: PBMCs from blood, taken around 14 days before vaccination. This sequence joins TRBV28 and TRBJ2-3, with TRBD1 matching over 7 bases. The receptor comes from a man between 45 and 60 years old who received an inactivated influenza vaccine. The CDR3 loop reads CASSSPGTVTDTQYF. In DNA, the CDR3 is TGTGCCAGCAGTTCCCCCGGGACAGTCACAGATACGCAGTATTTT.